Sequencing of this T cell receptor beta chain was carried out in a study of CD8 T cells in Susac syndrome. The CDR3 runs 13 residues. In germline, CDR1 is SQVTM, CDR2 ANQGSEA. V dropped 5 bases and J dropped 7 bases, with 17 bases sitting between them. The RNA, about 0.5 to 1 ug, was put through reverse transcription using random hexamers. TCRdb passed the immunoSEQ multiplex PCR reads through MiXCR, listing each CDR3 protein once. The data hold a few hundred thousand distinct CDR3 sequences, with around 95% observed a single time. Those who served as multiple sclerosis controls were treatment-naive patients with stable or active relapsing-remitting disease.

Sequenced: CD4+ T cells from PBMCs. The TCR comes from a human donor with multiple sclerosis. This chain uses TRBV29-1 with TRBJ1-2, with D perhaps matching TRBD1 (6 bases). CDR3 sequence reads: CSVKYRERSGYTF. The CDR3 DNA sequence: TGCAGCGTTAAATACAGGGAACGGAGTGGCTACACCTTC.